Shown below are 23 T cell receptor beta chains from a single sample sequenced in a study of T-cell reconstitution after alpha-beta-depleted transplantation in children. Preparation of the TCRbeta library was carried out with unique molecular identifiers. From the PCR reads, TCRdb called clonotypes with MiXCR, one entry per CDR3 protein. This sample has around 580,000 distinct CDR3 sequences; more than 20% occur once, and the top ten carry 13% to 15%. This material consisted of PBMCs, mostly from graft donor cells, taken 360 days after TCRalphabeta/CD19-depleted stem cell transplant. The source is a boy in the first two years of life who had a stem cell transplant for acute myeloid leukemia, so the T cells may come from the graft donor.

The J gene is TRBJ2-3, the V gene TRBV18; D ambiguous. This CDR3 region has 13 residues. CDR1 and CDR2 (germline): KGHSH, LQKENI. Trimming cost V 3 bases and J 4 bases, with 8 bases left between them. For the CDR3, the DNA is TGTGCCAGCTCACCTTCCGGCCCAGATACGCAGTATTTT. It yields the protein CASSPSGPDTQYF.

This chain uses TRBV2 with TRBJ2-1; D is undetermined. The CDR3 has 13 residues. Trimming left V 3 bases short and J 4 bases short, with 7 bases between. Germline V CDR1 and CDR2: SNHLY, FYNNEI. This CDR3 is CASSETTYNEQFF. In DNA form, the CDR3 reads TGTGCCAGCAGTGAGACGACGTACAATGAGCAGTTCTTC.

This clonotype was detected many times. The J gene is TRBJ2-1, the V gene TRBV29-1; the D gene is possibly TRBD2 (5 bases). The length of the CDR3 is 15 residues. Deletions cut 4 bases from V and 8 bases from J, with 21 bases between. From germline, CDR1 is SQVTM and CDR2 ANQGSEA. Written as DNA, the CDR3 is TGCAGCGTTGTAGGTGGGAGCCGGGTATTCGATGAGCAGTTCTTC. It translates to CSVVGGSRVFDEQFF.

This clonotype appeared a few times. This chain uses TRBV27 with TRBJ2-7, with D possibly being TRBD1 or TRBD2 (5 bases each). CDR3 length equals 13 residues. V was cut by 5 bases and J by 11 bases, with 19 bases left in between. CDR1 is MNHEY and CDR2 is SMNVEV in the germline V gene (reference sequence). The CDR3 region has the DNA TGTGCCAGCAGTGTGACGCTAGGGACCCACAAGTACTTC. Its translation: CASSVTLGTHKYF.

This clonotype showed up just once. The rearrangement links TRBV5-1 to TRBJ1-5; a weak D match, TRBD1 (6 bases). Between the trimmed V and J ends, which lost 5 bases and 0 bases, there was a span of 18 bases. This CDR3 is 17 amino acids long. Germline-derived CDR1 and CDR2 are SGHRS and YFSETQ. The CDR3 loop is CASSPGGADLSNQPQHF. The CDR3 nucleotides are TGCGCCAGCAGTCCCGGGGGGGCAGATCTTAGCAATCAGCCCCAGCATTTT.

This clonotype was counted a single time. The chain uses TRBV3-1 and TRBJ2-7; D is perhaps TRBD1 (5 bases). This CDR3 has 13 amino acids. V lost 1 base, J lost 4 bases, and 8 bases lay in between. Germline CDR1 LGHDT, CDR2 YNNKEL (reference sequence). The CDR3 DNA sequence: TGTGCCAGCAGCCAAGGGGGCGGTTACGAGCAGTACGTC. Translated: CASSQGGGYEQYV.

The chain couples TRBV6-2 or TRBV6-3 to TRBJ2-3; D unresolved. The germline gives CDR1 MNHEY, CDR2 SVGEGT. This CDR3 is built from 15 residues. Trimming removed 2 bases from V and 2 bases from J, with 11 bases in between. The CDR3 DNA is TGTGCCAGCAGTTACGTGACCCGACCCACAGATACGCAGTATTTT. Amino acid sequence: CASSYVTRPTDTQYF.

This clonotype was counted ten times or more. J is TRBJ2-4 and V is TRBV7-9; tentatively, D is TRBD2 (6 bases). The CDR3 is 14 amino acids. Germline values: CDR1 SEHNR, CDR2 FQNEAQ (reference sequence). Trimming removed 1 base from V and 6 bases from J, with 10 bases in between. The CDR3 here is CASSLGGGLNIQYF. CDR3 DNA: TGTGCCAGCAGCTTAGGTGGGGGGTTAAACATTCAGTACTTC.

The genes are TRBV29-1 and TRBJ2-3, with TRBD2 matching over 9 bases. V shed 0 bases, J shed 6 bases, and the junction held 7 bases outside the gene matches. Per germline, CDR1 SQVTM and CDR2 ANQGSEA. The CDR3 is 15 amino acids. The CDR3 DNA reads TGCAGCGTTGAAGACAAGAGCGGGGGGCGGGATACGCAGTATTTT. Translation: CSVEDKSGGRDTQYF.

Ten or more counts support this clonotype. The V gene is TRBV12-3 or TRBV12-4, the J gene TRBJ1-5; 7 positions match TRBD1. Losses at the gene ends were 6 bases for V and 4 bases for J; bases not matched to a gene: 12. The CDR3 extends over 16 amino acids. CDR3 nucleotides: TGTGCCAGCAGGACTGACAGGGCTGGTTGGAATCAGCCCCAGCATTTT. Amino acid sequence: CASRTDRAGWNQPQHF.

This chain connects TRBV20-1 to TRBJ2-7; 7 bases match TRBD1. The junction had 10 bases not matched to a gene; V was cut back by 6 bases and J by 2 bases. The length of the CDR3 is 14 residues. Germline V lookup: CDR1 DFQATT, CDR2 SNEGSKA (reference sequence). For the CDR3, the DNA is TGCAGTGCGACAGCCGAGACAGGGACCTACGAGCAGTACGTC. Translation: CSATAETGTYEQYV.

The V call is TRBV5-1, the J call TRBJ2-3, with 9 nucleotides matching TRBD1. CDR3 length: 14 residues. The V and J ends lost 4 bases and 6 bases, in that order; junction bases with no gene match: 6. Germline CDR1 and CDR2: SGHRS and YFSETQ. CDR3 in DNA: TGCGCCAGCAGCCCCCGGGACAGGGCGGATACGCAGTATTTT. Amino acids: CASSPRDRADTQYF.

The chain carries TRBV2 and TRBJ2-3, with D maybe TRBD2 (5 bases). Trimming left V 2 bases short and J 2 bases short, with 14 bases between. The V gene's germline CDR1 is SNHLY and CDR2 FYNNEI. CDR3 length: 16 residues. The CDR3 here is CASSEFSRTFTDTQYF. Here the CDR3 DNA reads TGTGCCAGCAGTGAATTTTCCCGGACTTTCACAGATACGCAGTATTTT.

This clonotype was recorded many times. This chain uses TRBV6-6 with TRBJ2-1; D is possibly TRBD1 (5 bases). The CDR3 totals 12 residues. Trimming pared 0 bases from V and 10 bases from J, leaving 7 bases between. The V gene's germline CDR1 is MNHNY and CDR2 SVGAGI (reference sequence). CDR3 amino acids: CASSYSKGEQFF. For the CDR3, the DNA is TGTGCCAGCAGTTACTCGAAGGGGGAGCAGTTCTTC.

The chain carries TRBV6-1 and TRBJ1-5; D is possibly TRBD1 (5 bases). The CDR3 has 15 amino acids. V lost 6 bases, J lost 0 bases, and 12 bases lay in between. Germline assignment: CDR1 MNHNS and CDR2 SASEGT. The CDR3 is CASRNDRSSNQPQHF. CDR3 sequence (DNA): TGTGCCAGCAGAAACGACAGATCTAGCAATCAGCCCCAGCATTTT.

A few counts support this clonotype. This chain links TRBV29-1 with TRBJ1-1; D possibly corresponds to TRBD1 (6 bases). The CDR3 spans 13 residues. Trimming took off 5 bases at V and 4 bases at J, with 14 bases between the two ends. Germline V CDR1 and CDR2: SQVTM, ANQGSEA. Here the CDR3 DNA reads TGCAGCGTTCCAGGACAGATGGGCACTGAAGCTTTCTTT. The encoded protein is CSVPGQMGTEAFF.

Only a few counts were recorded for this clonotype. This sequence joins TRBV7-6 and TRBJ2-1; a possible D gene is TRBD1 (6 bases). The V and J ends lost 5 bases and 0 bases respectively, with 14 bases between them. CDR3 length equals 16 residues. Germline CDR1 and CDR2: SGHVS and FNYEAQ. The CDR3: CASSPRQASSYNEQFF. The CDR3 bases are TGTGCCAGCAGCCCCCGACAGGCGAGCTCCTACAATGAGCAGTTCTTC.

This clonotype was counted at least ten times. The chain is built from TRBV24-1 and TRBJ2-1; TRBD1 matches 11 bases. The CDR3 is 13 amino acids. V lost 9 bases to trimming and J lost 7 bases; unmatched junction nucleotides: 4. In germline, CDR1 is KGHDR, CDR2 SFDVKD. This CDR3 reads CATGDRGVNEQFF. The CDR3 bases are TGTGCCACCGGGGACAGGGGGGTTAATGAGCAGTTCTTC.

This clonotype has a handful of counts. V usage is TRBV6-2 or TRBV6-3 and J usage is TRBJ1-4; 7 bases match TRBD1. Germline V gene sequence: CDR1 MNHEY, CDR2 SVGEGT. V lost 2 bases, J lost 6 bases, and 6 bases stayed unmatched. The CDR3 spans 15 residues. The CDR3 nucleotides read TGTGCCAGCAGTTACCGGACAGGCCCGGATGAAAAACTGTTTTTT. This translates into CASSYRTGPDEKLFF.

This clonotype showed up just a few times. The chain has TRBV7-2 and TRBJ2-3, with D hard to call. The CDR3 extends over 16 amino acids. V gave up 0 bases and J gave up 0 bases, with 10 bases separating them. Per the germline V gene, CDR1 is SGHTA and CDR2 is FQGNSA. CDR3 sequence: CASSLAWVKSTDTQYF. DNA for the CDR3: TGTGCCAGCAGCTTAGCGTGGGTGAAGAGCACAGATACGCAGTATTTT.

This chain connects TRBV11-1 to TRBJ2-2, with 11 bases aligning to TRBD2. There are 19 residues in the CDR3. J was trimmed by 2 bases and V by 4 bases; bases with no gene match: 12. Germline CDR1 SGHAT, CDR2 FQDESV (reference sequence). The CDR3 nucleotides are TGTGCCAGCAGCTATCCCCTGTTTAGCGGGGGGGCTAACACCGGGGAGCTGTTTTTT. Translated, it gives CASSYPLFSGGANTGELFF.

This clonotype was detected only a few times. This chain joins TRBV6-1 and TRBJ1-2; D is unclear. The CDR3 length is 15 residues. Germline values: CDR1 MNHNS, CDR2 SASEGT. The V gene lost 0 bases and the J gene lost 4 bases, with 12 bases spanning the gap. CDR3 sequence (DNA): TGTGCCAGCAGTGAAGCGGGGAGAGGGTCCTATGGCTACACCTTC. Amino acid sequence: CASSEAGRGSYGYTF.

This clonotype showed up many times. The CDR3 spells CASSLSQGVGWQYV. The CDR3 DNA is TGTGCCAGCAGTTTATCCCAGGGTGTGGGGTGGCAGTACGTC. This chain uses TRBV28 with TRBJ2-7; D perhaps matches TRBD1 (5 bases). Trimming took 1 base from V and 9 from J, leaving 16 bases between them. Germline V gene data show CDR1 as MDHEN and CDR2 as SYDVKM. The CDR3 consists of 14 residues.